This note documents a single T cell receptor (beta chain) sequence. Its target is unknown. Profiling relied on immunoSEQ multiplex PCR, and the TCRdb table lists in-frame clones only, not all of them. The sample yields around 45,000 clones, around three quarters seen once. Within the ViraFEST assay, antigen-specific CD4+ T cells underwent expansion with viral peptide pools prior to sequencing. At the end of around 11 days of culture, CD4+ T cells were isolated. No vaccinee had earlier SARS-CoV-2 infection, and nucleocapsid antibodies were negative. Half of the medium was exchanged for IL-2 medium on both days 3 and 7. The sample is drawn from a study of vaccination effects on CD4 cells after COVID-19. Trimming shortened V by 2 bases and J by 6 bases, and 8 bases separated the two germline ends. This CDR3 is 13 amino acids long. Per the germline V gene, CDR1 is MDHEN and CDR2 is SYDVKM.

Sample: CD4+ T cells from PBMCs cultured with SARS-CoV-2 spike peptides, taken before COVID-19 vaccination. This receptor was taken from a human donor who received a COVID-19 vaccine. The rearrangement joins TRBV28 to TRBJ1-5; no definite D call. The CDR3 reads CASSLGLTQPQHF. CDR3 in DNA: TGTGCCAGCAGTTTAGGGTTGACTCAGCCCCAGCATTTT. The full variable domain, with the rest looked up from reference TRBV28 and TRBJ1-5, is DVKVTQSSRYLVKRTGEKVFLECVQDMDHENMFWYRQDPGLGLRLIYFSYDVKMKEKGDIPEGYSVSREKKERFSLILESASTNQTSMYLCASSLGLTQPQHFGDGTRLSIL.